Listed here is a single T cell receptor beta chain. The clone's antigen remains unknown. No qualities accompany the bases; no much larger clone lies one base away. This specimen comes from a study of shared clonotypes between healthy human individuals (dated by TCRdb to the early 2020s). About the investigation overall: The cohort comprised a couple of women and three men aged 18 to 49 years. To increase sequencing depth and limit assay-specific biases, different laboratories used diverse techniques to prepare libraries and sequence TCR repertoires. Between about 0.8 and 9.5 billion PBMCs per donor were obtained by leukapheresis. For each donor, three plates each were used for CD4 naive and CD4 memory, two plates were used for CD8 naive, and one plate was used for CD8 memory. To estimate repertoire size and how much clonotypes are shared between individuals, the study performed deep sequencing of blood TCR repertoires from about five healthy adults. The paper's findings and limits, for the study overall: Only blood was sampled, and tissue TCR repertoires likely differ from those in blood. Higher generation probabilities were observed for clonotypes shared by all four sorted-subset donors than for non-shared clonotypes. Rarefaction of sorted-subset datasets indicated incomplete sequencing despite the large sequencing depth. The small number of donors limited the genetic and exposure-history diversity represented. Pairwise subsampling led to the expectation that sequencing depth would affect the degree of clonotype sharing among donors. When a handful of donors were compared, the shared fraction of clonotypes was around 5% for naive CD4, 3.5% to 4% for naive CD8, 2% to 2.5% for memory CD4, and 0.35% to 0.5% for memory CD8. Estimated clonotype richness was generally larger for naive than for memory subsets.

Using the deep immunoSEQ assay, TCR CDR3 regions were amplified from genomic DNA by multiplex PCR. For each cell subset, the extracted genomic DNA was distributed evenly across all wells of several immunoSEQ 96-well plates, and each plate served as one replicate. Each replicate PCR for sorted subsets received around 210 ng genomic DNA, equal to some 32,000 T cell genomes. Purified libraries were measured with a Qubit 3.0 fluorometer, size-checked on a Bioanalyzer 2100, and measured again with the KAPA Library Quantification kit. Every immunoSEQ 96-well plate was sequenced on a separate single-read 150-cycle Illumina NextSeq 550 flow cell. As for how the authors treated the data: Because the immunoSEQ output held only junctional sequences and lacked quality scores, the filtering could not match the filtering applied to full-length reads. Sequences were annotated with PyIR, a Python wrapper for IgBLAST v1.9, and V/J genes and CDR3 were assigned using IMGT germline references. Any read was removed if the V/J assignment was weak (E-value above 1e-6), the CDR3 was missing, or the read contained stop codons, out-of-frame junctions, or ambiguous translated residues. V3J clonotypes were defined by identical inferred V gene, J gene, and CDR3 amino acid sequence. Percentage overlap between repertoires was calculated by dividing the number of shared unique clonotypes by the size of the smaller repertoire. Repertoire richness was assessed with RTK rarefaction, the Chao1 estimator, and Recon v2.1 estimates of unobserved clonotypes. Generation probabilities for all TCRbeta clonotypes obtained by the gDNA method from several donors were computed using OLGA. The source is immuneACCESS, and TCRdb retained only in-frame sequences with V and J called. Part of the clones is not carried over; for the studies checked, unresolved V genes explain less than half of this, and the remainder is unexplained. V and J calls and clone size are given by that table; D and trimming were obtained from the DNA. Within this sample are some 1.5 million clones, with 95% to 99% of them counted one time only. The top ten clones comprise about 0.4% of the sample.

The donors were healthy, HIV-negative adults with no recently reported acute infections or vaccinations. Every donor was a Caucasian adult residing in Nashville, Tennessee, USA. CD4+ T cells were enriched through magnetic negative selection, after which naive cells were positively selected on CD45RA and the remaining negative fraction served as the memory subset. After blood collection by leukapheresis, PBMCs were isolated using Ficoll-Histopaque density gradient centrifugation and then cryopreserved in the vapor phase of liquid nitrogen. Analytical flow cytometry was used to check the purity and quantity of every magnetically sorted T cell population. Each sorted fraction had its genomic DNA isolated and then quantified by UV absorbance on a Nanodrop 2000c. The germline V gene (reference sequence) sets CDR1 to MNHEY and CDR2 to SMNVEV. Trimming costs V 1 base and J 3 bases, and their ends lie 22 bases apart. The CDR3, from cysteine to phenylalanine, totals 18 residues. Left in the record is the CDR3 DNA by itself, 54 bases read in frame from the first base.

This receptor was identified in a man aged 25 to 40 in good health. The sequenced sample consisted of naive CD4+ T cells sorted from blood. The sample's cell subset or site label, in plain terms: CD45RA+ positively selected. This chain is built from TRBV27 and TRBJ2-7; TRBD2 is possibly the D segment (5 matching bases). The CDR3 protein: CASSLFSTGRGQSYEQYF. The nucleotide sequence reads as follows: TGTGCCAGCAGTTTATTTAGCACTGGGAGAGGCCAAAGCTACGAGCAGTACTTC.